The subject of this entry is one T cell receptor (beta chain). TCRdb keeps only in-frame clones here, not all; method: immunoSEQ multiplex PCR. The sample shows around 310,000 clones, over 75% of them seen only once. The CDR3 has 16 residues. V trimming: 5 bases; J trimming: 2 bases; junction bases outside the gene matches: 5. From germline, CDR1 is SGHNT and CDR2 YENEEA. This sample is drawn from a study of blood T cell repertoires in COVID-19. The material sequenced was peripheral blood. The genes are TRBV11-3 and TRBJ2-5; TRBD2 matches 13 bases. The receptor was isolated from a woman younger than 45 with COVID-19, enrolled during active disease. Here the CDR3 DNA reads TGTGCCAGCAGCCCACCGGGACTAGCGGGGCAAGAGACCCAGTACTTC. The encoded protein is CASSPPGLAGQETQYF. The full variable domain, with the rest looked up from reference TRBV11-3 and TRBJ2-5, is EAGVVQSPRYKIIEKKQPVAFWCNPISGHNTLYWYLQNLGQGPELLIRYENEEAVDDSQLPKDRFSAERLKGVDSTLKIQPAELGDSAVYLCASSPPGLAGQETQYFGPGTRLLVL.